A selection of T cell receptor beta chains follows, all from one sample in a study of T cells after posttransplantation cyclophosphamide. Method: immunoSEQ multiplex PCR; TCRdb's copy keeps in-frame clones and lacks some. The sample has 51,000 or so clones, 90% to 95% seen once. Specimen: PBMCs. These receptors were collected from a woman aged 25-40 years in good health and a related stem cell transplant donor. The CDR3 runs from the conserved cysteine through the conserved F or W. D genes are given only for firm matches. The size entry is marked missing in some rows and otherwise reads once, few, many or a size class.

NA	NA	TRBJ2-7	TRBV28	TGTGCCAGCAGTTTCAGAGGGTCGGCCTACGAGCAGTACTTC	CASSFRGSAYEQYF
NA	once	TRBJ1-2	TRBV5-1	TGCGCCAGTTATACACCTCGATGGGGCTACACCTTC	CASYTPRWGYTF
NA	NA	TRBJ1-2	TRBV29-1	TGCAGCGCCCCCCGGGAGAATACTAACTATGGCTACACCTTC	CSAPRENTNYGYTF
NA	NA	TRBJ2-5	TRBV5-1	TGCGCCAGCAGCTTGGTCGGTGGGGGGGCCGAAGAGACCCAGTACTTC	CASSLVGGGAEETQYF
TRBD2	NA	TRBJ2-3	TRBV6-5	TGTGCCAGCAGTTACTCAAGCGGGGGTGGCACAGATACGCAGTATTTT	CASSYSSGGGTDTQYF
NA	NA	TRBJ1-2	TRBV29-1	TGCAGCGTTGGTGCGGGGGCCTCCTATGGCTACACCTTC	CSVGAGASYGYTF
TRBD1	NA	TRBJ1-2	TRBV27	TGTGCCAGCAGCAAATACAGGGGGCTCCTTCAAGCTAACTATGGCTACACCTTC	CASSKYRGLLQANYGYTF
TRBD2	NA	TRBJ2-5	TRBV11-3	TGTGCCAGCAGCTTAGGAGCGGGGCCTAGCCAAGAGACCCAGTACTTC	CASSLGAGPSQETQYF
TRBD2	NA	TRBJ2-1	TRBV6-1	TGTGCCAGCACCCTAGCGGGATACAATGAGCAGTTCTTC	CASTLAGYNEQFF
NA	once	TRBJ2-2	TRBV10-1	TGCGCCAGCAGCGAGGGGGGGAAGACCGGGGAGCTGTTTTTT	CASSEGGKTGELFF
TRBD1	NA	TRBJ2-7	TRBV18	TGTGCCAGCTCACCACCGTCAGGGGGCCCCTACGAGCAGTACTTC	CASSPPSGGPYEQYF
TRBD1	NA	TRBJ2-3	TRBV29-1	TGCAGCGTTGAATCGGACAGGGGGGGGGATACGCAGTATTTT	CSVESDRGGDTQYF
NA	NA	TRBJ1-1	TRBV4-1	TGCGCCAGCAGCCAAGAGAGCCAGGGAAATAGTAAGGCTTTCTTT	CASSQESQGNSKAFF
NA	NA	TRBJ1-1	TRBV7-2	TGTGCCAGCAGCTTAGGAGGGGACTACACTGAAGCTTTCTTT	CASSLGGDYTEAFF
TRBD1	NA	TRBJ1-1	TRBV19	TGTGCCAGTAGTCGAACAGGGGAGAACACTGAAGCTTTCTTT	CASSRTGENTEAFF
NA	NA	TRBJ2-5	TRBV19	TGTGCCACCCGGGACTTCCCGGACCAAGAGACCCAGTACTTC	CATRDFPDQETQYF
NA	once	TRBJ1-4	TRBV27	TGTGCCAGCAGTCCCCCTCGCGGGAGAGTCAATGAAAAACTGTTTTTT	CASSPPRGRVNEKLFF
NA	NA	TRBJ1-2	TRBV5-1	TGCGCCAGCAGAACAGGGTCCTATGGCTACACCTTC	CASRTGSYGYTF
TRBD2	NA	TRBJ2-1	TRBV9	TGTGCCAGCAGCGTACTTCCCACTAGCGAGAGGGATGAGCAGTTCTTC	CASSVLPTSERDEQFF
NA	NA	TRBJ2-2	TRBV5-4	TGTGCCAGCAGCTTGGAGCGGTCCACCGGGGAGCTGTTTTTT	CASSLERSTGELFF
TRBD2	NA	TRBJ2-7	TRBV7-2	TGTGCCAGCAGCCGTACTAGCGGGGGATCCTACGAGCAGTACTTC	CASSRTSGGSYEQYF
TRBD1	once	TRBJ2-5	TRBV4-1	TGCGCCAGCAGCCAGCCGGGACAGGGGGCTCGAGAGACCCAGTACTTC	CASSQPGQGARETQYF
NA	NA	TRBJ2-2	TRBV7-7	TGTGCCAGCAGCCACGGGACTGTTGGGGCCGGGGAGCTGTTTTTT	CASSHGTVGAGELFF
NA	once	TRBJ1-2	TRBV2	TGTGCCAGCAGTGTTCGTATCAGGGTTGTGTATGGCTACACCTTC	CASSVRIRVVYGYTF
NA	NA	TRBJ2-5	TRBV18	TGTGCCAGCTGCGGCGCGGGGCACCAAGAGACCCAGTACTTC	CASCGAGHQETQYF
TRBD2	NA	TRBJ2-3	TRBV5-1	TGCGCCAGCAGCCCCACTCCGACTAGCGGGGGTACCCTCCCAGATACGCAGTATTTT	CASSPTPTSGGTLPDTQYF
NA	NA	TRBJ2-7	TRBV5-1	TGCGCCAGCAGCTGGGGCGCGGGGGCTCTCTACGAGCAGTACTTC	CASSWGAGALYEQYF
TRBD1	NA	TRBJ1-4	TRBV7-9	TGTGCCTGCAAGATTATGGCGGGACAGGGGGCGGAAGAAAAACTGTTTTTT	CACKIMAGQGAEEKLFF